Sequencing of this TCR beta chain was carried out in a study of cytomegalovirus exposure and HLA in healthy donors. Primers included in the PCR were 60 Vbeta and 13 Jbeta primers. TCRdb's copy holds only in-frame clones and misses some; the assay was immunoSEQ multiplex PCR. The data contain 200,000 to 250,000 clones, roughly 80% of them singletons. The CDR3 runs 14 residues. Unmatched junction bases numbered 7, after V lost 9 bases and J lost 3 bases. Germline CDR1 LNHDA, CDR2 SQIVND (reference sequence). This clonotype was sampled from a man aged 40-49 years in good health and CMV-seronegative. J is TRBJ2-7 and V is TRBV19, with 11 bases that match TRBD2. The sequencing input was PBMCs. CDR3 nucleotides: TGTGCCAGCCAGCCCACTAGCGGGAGCTACGAGCAGTACTTC. It translates to CASQPTSGSYEQYF. Full variable domain (remainder filled in from reference TRBV19 and TRBJ2-7): DGGITQSPKYLFRKEGQNVTLSCEQNLNHDAMYWYRQDPGQGLRLIYYSQIVNDFQKGDIAEGYSVSREKKESFPLTVTSAQKNPTAFYLCASQPTSGSYEQYFGPGTRLTVT.